The rows below give T cell receptor beta chains drawn from one sample of a study of shared clonotypes between healthy human individuals. The data were produced by immunoSEQ multiplex PCR, yet TCRdb's version contains in-frame clones alone and is incomplete. In the table there are hundreds of thousands of clones, 74% of which are singletons. The sample comprised memory CD4+ T cells sorted from blood. All receptors come from a woman in her twenties or thirties in good health. Each CDR3 is given with its conserved first and last residue. Fields, in order: D gene, clone size, J gene, V gene, CDR3 DNA, CDR3 protein. The D gene is left open where the match is weak. Some rows mark clone size as missing; the rest say once, few, many or name a class of expanded clone.

TRBD1 many TRBJ2-3 TRBV5-1 TGCGCCAGCACCCCTTCCTGGGACAGGGGCACAGATACGCAGTATTTT CASTPSWDRGTDTQYF
. . TRBJ2-1 TRBV12-1 TGTGCCAGCCCGGGACTAGGAGGCTACAATGAGCAGTTCTTC CASPGLGGYNEQFF
. . TRBJ2-7 TRBV29-1 TGCAGCGTCACGGTCCTCTCCGAGCAGTACTTC CSVTVLSEQYF
TRBD2 once TRBJ2-2 TRBV27 TGTGCCAGCAGCGGGAGGTCTCACACCGGGGAGCTGTTTTTT CASSGRSHTGELFF
. . TRBJ2-3 TRBV15 TGTGCCACCAGCGTCCCCCCTATAGCGGATACGCAGTATTTT CATSVPPIADTQYF
TRBD2 . TRBJ2-3 TRBV28 TGTGCCAGCAGTCGGACTAGCGGGAGTGGCACAGATACGCAGTATTTT CASSRTSGSGTDTQYF
TRBD2 . TRBJ2-3 TRBV27 TGTGCCAGCACCAGGACTAGCGGGAGGTTCACAGATACGCAGTATTTT CASTRTSGRFTDTQYF
TRBD1 . TRBJ1-5 TRBV7-9 TGTGCCAGCAGCGCTACAGGGGGAAGCAATCAGCCCCAGCATTTT CASSATGGSNQPQHF
TRBD2 . TRBJ2-1 TRBV6-5 TGTGCCAGCAGTCGGACTAGCGGGAGGGCCAATGAGCAGTTCTTC CASSRTSGRANEQFF
TRBD1 . TRBJ1-4 TRBV10-3 TGTGCCATCAGCCCCGGGACAGAGGGTGAAAAACTGTTTTTT CAISPGTEGEKLFF
. . TRBJ1-3 TRBV4-1 TGCGCCAGCAGCCAGTTATCCCCTGGAAACACCATATATTTT CASSQLSPGNTIYF
. . TRBJ2-5 TRBV4-1 TGCGCCAGCAGCCAAGGGGCCCGGGAGTGGAAGACCCAGTACTTC CASSQGAREWKTQYF
TRBD1 . TRBJ1-4 TRBV30 TGTGCCTGTACGGGACAGGGGAATGAAAAACTGTTTTTT CACTGQGNEKLFF
. . TRBJ1-3 TRBV5-8 TGTGCCAGCACCTATCAAAGGACTTTTGGAAACACCATATATTTT CASTYQRTFGNTIYF
. . TRBJ1-1 TRBV7-2 TGTGCCAGCAGCTTATGGGGTACTGAAGCTTTCTTT CASSLWGTEAFF
TRBD2 . TRBJ2-2 TRBV4-1 TGCGCCAGCAGCCTCGGACTAGCGGGAGTAGGGAACACCGGGGAGCTGTTTTTT CASSLGLAGVGNTGELFF
. . TRBJ1-3 TRBV6-5 TGTGCCAGCAGGCCCCGGGGGCCCCAGGGAAACACCATATATTTT CASRPRGPQGNTIYF
TRBD2 . TRBJ2-7 TRBV6-1 TGTGCCAGCAGTGAAAGGGGCGGGAGTCTATTCTACGAGCAGTACTTC CASSERGGSLFYEQYF
. once TRBJ1-2 TRBV27 TGTGCCAGCAGTTTAATGGGGGATGAGGCCTATGGCTACACCTTC CASSLMGDEAYGYTF
. . TRBJ1-5 TRBV4-1 TGCGCCAGCAGCCCTCCGCTCAATCAGCCCCAGCATTTT CASSPPLNQPQHF
TRBD2 . TRBJ2-7 TRBV4-2 TGTGCCAGCAGCCCAACAAGCGGGGACGGGGCCTACGAGCAGTACTTC CASSPTSGDGAYEQYF
TRBD2 . TRBJ2-5 TRBV4-1 TGCGCCAGCAGCCAAGTTGCGGGGGGCTCTGGGGAGACCCAGTACTTC CASSQVAGGSGETQYF
TRBD1 few TRBJ1-1 TRBV6-5 TGTGCCAGCAGTTTCGGACAGGGGGCGGCTGGCACTGAAGCTTTCTTT CASSFGQGAAGTEAFF
. . TRBJ2-1 TRBV7-9 TGTGCCAGCAGCCCGAGAGGGATCCAAGACGGTGAGCAGTTCTTC CASSPRGIQDGEQFF
. few TRBJ2-5 TRBV25-1 TGTGCCAGCAGTGATGCGGGCAGGGGACAGACCCAGTACTTC CASSDAGRGQTQYF
. few TRBJ2-7 TRBV27 TGTGCCAGCAGTTCGAGGACAGCCCCCGGGGAGCAGTACTTC CASSSRTAPGEQYF
TRBD2 once TRBJ2-1 TRBV6-6 TGTGCCAGCTCCGGGACTAGTAATACCGTGGGCGATGAGCAGTTCTTC CASSGTSNTVGDEQFF
. . TRBJ1-4 TRBV4-1 TGCGCCAGCAGCCCCGCGGGATCGAATGAAAAACTGTTTTTT CASSPAGSNEKLFF
. . TRBJ2-1 TRBV2 TGTGCCAGCCGGAGCAATGAGCAGTTCTTC CASRSNEQFF
TRBD2 . TRBJ2-3 TRBV7-9 TGTGCCAGCAGCTTATGGCTAGCGGGAGTTGCAGATACGCAGTATTTT CASSLWLAGVADTQYF
. . TRBJ2-2 TRBV5-1 TGCGCCAGCAGCTCCCCGACGTGGTCAACCGGGGAGCTGTTTTTT CASSSPTWSTGELFF
. . TRBJ1-3 TRBV2 TGTGCCAGCAGTCCCACAGGGCCGAAAGGAAACACCATATATTTT CASSPTGPKGNTIYF
. . TRBJ2-3 TRBV7-2 TGTGCCAGCAGCCCCCAGTCTGTAGTTATCGGAGATACGCAGTATTTT CASSPQSVVIGDTQYF
TRBD1 . TRBJ2-7 TRBV18 TGTGCCAGCTCACCACCGGGGGCCGGGACAGGGGGCCACGAGCAGTACTTC CASSPPGAGTGGHEQYF
TRBD2 . TRBJ2-7 TRBV10-1 TGCGCCAGCAGTGAGCCGGAGCAGCGGGAGGACTCGTCGCCCTACGAGCAGTACTTC CASSEPEQREDSSPYEQYF
TRBD1 . TRBJ1-4 TRBV18 TGTGCCAGCTCCCTGGGACAGGGGGCTTTGTCTCAACTGTTTTTT CASSLGQGALSQLFF
TRBD1 . TRBJ1-2 TRBV6-1 TGTGCCAGCAGTGTTATGGACAGGTCCTATGGCTACACCTTC CASSVMDRSYGYTF
TRBD1 . TRBJ1-1 TRBV6-6 TGTGCCAGCAGTTCCGACAGGGAGAGGGAAGCTTTCTTT CASSSDREREAFF
. . TRBJ1-1 TRBV6-5 TGTGCCAGCGGACGGTTGAACACTGAAGCTTTCTTT CASGRLNTEAFF
TRBD1 . TRBJ1-3 TRBV27 TGTGCCAGCAAAAGGGGGGGACAGGGGACAGGAAACACCATATATTTT CASKRGGQGTGNTIYF
. . TRBJ2-5 TRBV2 TGTGCCAGCAGTTCAGGGGAACTGGGGACCCAGTACTTC CASSSGELGTQYF
TRBD1 . TRBJ2-7 TRBV28 TGTGCCAGCAGACCTACCCTCCTTTGGGACAGACACTACGAGCAGTACTTC CASRPTLLWDRHYEQYF
TRBD2 . TRBJ2-7 TRBV5-1 TGCGCCAGCAGCTTGGCCCCACTAGCGGGGAGAGAGCAGTACTTC CASSLAPLAGREQYF
. . TRBJ1-5 TRBV28 TGTGCCAGCAGTTTTCCCAACCAACGCAATCAGCCCCAGCATTTT CASSFPNQRNQPQHF
. . TRBJ2-7 TRBV11-3 TGTGCCAGCAGCCACTATGACTGGAGTAGCGGATACGAGCAGTACTTC CASSHYDWSSGYEQYF
. many TRBJ2-7 TRBV6-1 TGTGCCAGCAGTCAACGGACAGAAGGCCCCTACGAGCAGTACTTC CASSQRTEGPYEQYF
. . TRBJ1-5 TRBV5-5 TGTGCCAGCAGCTTGGAGCCGGGTAACCAGCCCCAGCATTTT CASSLEPGNQPQHF
TRBD1 . TRBJ1-1 TRBV5-1 TGCGCCAGCAGCCTAGCAACGGGACAGGGGAACACTGAAGCTTTCTTT CASSLATGQGNTEAFF
. once TRBJ2-1 TRBV6-4 TGTGCCAGCAGTGAATCCGCGGGGCCCGGGGATTTCAACAATGAGCAGTTCTTC CASSESAGPGDFNNEQFF
. . TRBJ1-1 TRBV5-1 TGCGCCAGCAGCGGGGCCGCGGGAGGGTACACTGAAGCTTTCTTT CASSGAAGGYTEAFF
TRBD2 . TRBJ2-3 TRBV5-4 TGTGCCAGCAGCTTAGGACTAGGGCAAGATACGCAGTATTTT CASSLGLGQDTQYF